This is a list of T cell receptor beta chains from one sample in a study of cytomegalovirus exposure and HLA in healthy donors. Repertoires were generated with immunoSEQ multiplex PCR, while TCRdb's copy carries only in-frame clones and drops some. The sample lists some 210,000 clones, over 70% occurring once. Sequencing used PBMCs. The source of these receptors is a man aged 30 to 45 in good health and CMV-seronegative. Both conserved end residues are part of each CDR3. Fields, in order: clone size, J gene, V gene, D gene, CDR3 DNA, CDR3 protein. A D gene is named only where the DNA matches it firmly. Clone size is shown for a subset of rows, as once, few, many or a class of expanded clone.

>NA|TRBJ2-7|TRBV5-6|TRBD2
TGTGCCAGCAGCTTGGTAGCGGGGGGGCCCTACGAGCAGTACTTC
CASSLVAGGPYEQYF
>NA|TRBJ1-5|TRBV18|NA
TGTGCCAGCTCACCACAGGGAGATCAGCCCCAGCATTTT
CASSPQGDQPQHF
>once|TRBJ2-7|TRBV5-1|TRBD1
TGCGCCAGCAGCTTTAGCCCAGGGACAGGGGACTACGAGCAGTACTTC
CASSFSPGTGDYEQYF
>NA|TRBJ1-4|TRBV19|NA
TGTGCCAGTAGTGAAAGCCAAAAACTGTTTTTT
CASSESQKLFF
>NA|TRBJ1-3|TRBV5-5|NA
TGTGCCAGCAGCTTGTTGGAGGTCGGAAACACCATATATTTT
CASSLLEVGNTIYF
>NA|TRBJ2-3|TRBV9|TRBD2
TGTGCCAGCAGCGTAAGGGGCATGAACGGGGGAGGGAGCACAGATACGCAGTATTTT
CASSVRGMNGGGSTDTQYF
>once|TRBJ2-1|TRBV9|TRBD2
TGTGCCAGCAGCGAAGCTAGCGGGAGACGGGAGCAGTTCTTC
CASSEASGRREQFF
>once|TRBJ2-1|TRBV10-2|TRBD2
TGCGCCAGCAGGGGACTAGCGGGGGGGGATGAGCAGTTCTTC
CASRGLAGGDEQFF
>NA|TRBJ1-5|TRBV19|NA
TGTGCCAGTACGACAGGTCTTCAGCCCCAGCATTTT
CASTTGLQPQHF
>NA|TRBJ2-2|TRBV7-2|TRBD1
TGTGCCAGCAGTGCAACACGGACAGGTTCCGGGGAGCTGTTTTTT
CASSATRTGSGELFF
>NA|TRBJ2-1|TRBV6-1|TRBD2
TGTGCCAGTCAACGGGAGGGTTTTGATCGTGAGCAGTTCTTC
CASQREGFDREQFF
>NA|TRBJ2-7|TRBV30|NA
TGTGCCTGGAGTAAACAGAACTACGAGCAGTACTTC
CAWSKQNYEQYF
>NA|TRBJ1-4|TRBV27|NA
TGTGCCAGCAGTTCGGGTTGGGGGGTAGGGGAAAAACTGTTTTTT
CASSSGWGVGEKLFF
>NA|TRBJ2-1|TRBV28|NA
TGTGCCAGCACAGGCACCTACTACAATGAGCAGTTCTTC
CASTGTYYNEQFF
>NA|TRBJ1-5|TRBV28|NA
TGTGCCAGCAGTTTGGCCGGGGGGCCTAGCAATCAGCCCCAGCATTTT
CASSLAGGPSNQPQHF
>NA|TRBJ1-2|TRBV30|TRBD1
TGTGCCTGGCAGGGACAGGGGTATGGCTACACCTTC
CAWQGQGYGYTF